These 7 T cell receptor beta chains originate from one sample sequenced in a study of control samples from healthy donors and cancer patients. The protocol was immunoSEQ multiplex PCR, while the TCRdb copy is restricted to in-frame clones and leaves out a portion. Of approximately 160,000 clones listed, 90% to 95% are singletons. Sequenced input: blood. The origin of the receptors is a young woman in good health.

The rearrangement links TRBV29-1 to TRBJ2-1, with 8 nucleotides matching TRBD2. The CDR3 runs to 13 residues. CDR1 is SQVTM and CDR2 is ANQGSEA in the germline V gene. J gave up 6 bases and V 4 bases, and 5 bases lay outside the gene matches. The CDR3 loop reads CSVAGGAGNEQFF. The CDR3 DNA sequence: TGCAGCGTTGCGGGGGGGGCCGGCAATGAGCAGTTCTTC.

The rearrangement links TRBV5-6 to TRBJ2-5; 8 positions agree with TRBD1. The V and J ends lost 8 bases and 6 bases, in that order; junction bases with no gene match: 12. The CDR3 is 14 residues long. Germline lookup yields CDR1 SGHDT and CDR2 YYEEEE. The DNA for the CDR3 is TGTGCCAGATACACTCCGGGACAGGAAAAGACCCAGTACTTC. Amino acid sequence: CARYTPGQEKTQYF.

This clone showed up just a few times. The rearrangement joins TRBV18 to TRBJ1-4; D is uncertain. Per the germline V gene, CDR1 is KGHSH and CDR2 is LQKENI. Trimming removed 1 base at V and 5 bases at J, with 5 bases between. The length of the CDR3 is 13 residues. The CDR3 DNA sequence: TGTGCCAGCTCACCACAAAGGAATGAAAAACTGTTTTTT. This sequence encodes CASSPQRNEKLFF.

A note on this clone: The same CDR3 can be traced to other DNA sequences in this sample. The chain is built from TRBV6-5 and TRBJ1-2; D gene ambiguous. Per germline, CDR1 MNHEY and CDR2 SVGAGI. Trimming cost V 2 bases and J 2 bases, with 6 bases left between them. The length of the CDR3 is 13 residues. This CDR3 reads CASSYGRNYGYTF. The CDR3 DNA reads TGTGCCAGCAGTTACGGCAGGAACTATGGCTACACCTTC.

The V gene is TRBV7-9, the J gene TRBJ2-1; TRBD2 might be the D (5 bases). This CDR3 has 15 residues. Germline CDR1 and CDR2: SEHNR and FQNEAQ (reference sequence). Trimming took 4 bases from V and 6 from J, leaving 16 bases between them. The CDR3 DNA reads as TGTGCCAGCAGCTCCGGGGTTGTACCCATCAATGAGCAGTTCTTC. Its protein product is CASSSGVVPINEQFF.

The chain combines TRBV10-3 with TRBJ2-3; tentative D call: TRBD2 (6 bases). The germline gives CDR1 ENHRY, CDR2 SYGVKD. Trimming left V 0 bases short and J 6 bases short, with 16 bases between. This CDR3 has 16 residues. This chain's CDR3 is CAISESMGRGRDTQYF. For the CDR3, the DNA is TGTGCCATCAGTGAGTCGATGGGGCGGGGAAGGGATACGCAGTATTTT.

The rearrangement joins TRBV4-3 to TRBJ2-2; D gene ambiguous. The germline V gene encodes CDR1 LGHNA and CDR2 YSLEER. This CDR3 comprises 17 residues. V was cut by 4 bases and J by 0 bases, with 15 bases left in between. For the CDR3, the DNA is TGCGCCAGCAGCCCAGCCTTTTGGGGAACGAACACCGGGGAGCTGTTTTTT. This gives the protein CASSPAFWGTNTGELFF.